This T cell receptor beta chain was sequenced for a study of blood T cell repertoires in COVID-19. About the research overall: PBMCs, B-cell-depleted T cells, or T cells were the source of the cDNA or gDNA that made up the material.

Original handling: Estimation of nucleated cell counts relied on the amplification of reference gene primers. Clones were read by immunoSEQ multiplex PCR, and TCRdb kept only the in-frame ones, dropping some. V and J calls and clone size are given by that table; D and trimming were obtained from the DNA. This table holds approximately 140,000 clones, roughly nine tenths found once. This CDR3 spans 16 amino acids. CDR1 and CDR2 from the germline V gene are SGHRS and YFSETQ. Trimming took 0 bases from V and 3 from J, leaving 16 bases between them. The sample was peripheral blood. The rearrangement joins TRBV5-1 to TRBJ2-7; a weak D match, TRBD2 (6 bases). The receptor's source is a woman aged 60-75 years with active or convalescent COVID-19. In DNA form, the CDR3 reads TGCGCCAGCAGCTTGGCCAGCGCAGGGACTGTCTACGAGCAGTACTTC. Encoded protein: CASSLASAGTVYEQYF.